This T cell receptor beta chain was captured in a study of T cells in Graves' hyperthyroidism and ophthalmopathy. Points on this clonotype: Its antigen is still unknown.

Amplification targeted TCR beta CDR3 regions from RNA transcripts. An initial round of RT-PCR targeting the TCR CDR3 relied on the HTBI primer set. TCRdb ran MiXCR on the multiplex PCR reads and lists one entry per CDR3 protein. The profile shows roughly 660,000 distinct CDR3 sequences, 17% of them singletons. Whole-study results and caveats: Most expanded thyroid clonotypes above 0.001 also appeared in blood. The model forecast ophthalmopathy, anticipating it by a median approximately 7 months before onset. In the analysis, a 13 V-J model separated ophthalmopathy from stable hyperthyroidism.

The CDR3 runs 15 residues. The V gene end was trimmed by 0 bases and the J gene end by 6 bases; junction bases not matched to a gene: 5. Germline V gene lookup returns CDR1 SGHRS and CDR2 YFSETQ. J is TRBJ2-1 and V is TRBV5-1, with 8 bases identical to TRBD2. The sample taken for sequencing was blood. This receptor was identified in a man aged 50 to 59 with Graves' hyperthyroidism. The CDR3 is CASSLVGTSFNEQFF. The CDR3 DNA reads as TGCGCCAGCAGCTTGGTGGGGACTAGTTTCAATGAGCAGTTCTTC.